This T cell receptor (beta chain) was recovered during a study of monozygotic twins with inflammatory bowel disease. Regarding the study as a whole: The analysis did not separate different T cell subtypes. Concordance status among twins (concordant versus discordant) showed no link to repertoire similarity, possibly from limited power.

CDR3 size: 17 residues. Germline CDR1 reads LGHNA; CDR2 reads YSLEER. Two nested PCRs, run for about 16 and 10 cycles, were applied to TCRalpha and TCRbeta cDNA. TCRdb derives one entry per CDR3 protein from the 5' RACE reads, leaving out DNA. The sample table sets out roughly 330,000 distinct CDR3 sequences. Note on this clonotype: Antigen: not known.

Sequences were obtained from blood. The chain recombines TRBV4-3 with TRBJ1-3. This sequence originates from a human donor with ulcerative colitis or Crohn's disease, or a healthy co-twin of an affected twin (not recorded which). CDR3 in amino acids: CASSQEFRQPSGNTIYF.